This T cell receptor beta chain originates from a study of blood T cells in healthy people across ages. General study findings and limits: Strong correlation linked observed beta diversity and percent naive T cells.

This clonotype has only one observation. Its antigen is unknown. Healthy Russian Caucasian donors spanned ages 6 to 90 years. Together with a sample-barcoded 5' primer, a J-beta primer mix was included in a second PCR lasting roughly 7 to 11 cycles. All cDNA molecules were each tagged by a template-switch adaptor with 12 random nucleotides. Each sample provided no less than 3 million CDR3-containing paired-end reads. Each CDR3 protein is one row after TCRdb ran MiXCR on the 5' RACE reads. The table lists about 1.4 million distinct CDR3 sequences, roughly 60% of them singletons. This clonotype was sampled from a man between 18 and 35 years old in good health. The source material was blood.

DNA of the CDR3: TGTGCCAGCAGCCCCCAAAAGGGCCTGGGGTACAATGAGCAGTTCTTC. This translates into CASSPQKGLGYNEQFF. V usage is TRBV21-1 and J usage is TRBJ2-1; TRBD2, the table's D call, lacks a check against the DNA. TRBV21-1 is noted as a pseudogene. The CDR3 has 16 amino acids.